A single sample gave rise to the 18 T cell receptor beta chains below, sequenced in a study of monozygotic twins with inflammatory bowel disease. No DNA is given; TCRdb re-called the 5' RACE reads and lists each CDR3 protein once. The repertoire shows about 450,000 distinct CDR3 sequences; the top ten hold about 2.3%. The sequenced sample consisted of blood. Receptor source: a human donor with ulcerative colitis or Crohn's disease, or a healthy co-twin of an affected twin (not recorded which).

The V gene is TRBV9, the J gene TRBJ2-7; the TCRdb D gene call, TRBD1, has no DNA to confirm it. Germline CDR1 SGDLS, CDR2 YYNGEE. CDR3 length: 14 residues. CDR3 in amino acids: CASSPGWGIDEQYF.

V gene TRBV28 combines with J gene TRBJ2-3; TCRdb proposes TRBD1, but this gene call is untestable without DNA. The CDR3 loop spans 13 amino acids. From germline, CDR1 is MDHEN and CDR2 SYDVKM. This CDR3 reads CASSRDSPDTQYF.

The chain joins TRBV14 to TRBJ2-3; TCRdb gives TRBD1 as the D gene, but with no DNA this cannot be confirmed. The CDR3 consists of 17 residues. Germline V CDR1 and CDR2: SGHDN, FVKESK. CDR3: CASSQDSYRGRTDTQYF.

The chain couples TRBV12-3 or TRBV12-4 to TRBJ2-1; the TCRdb call, TRBD2, lacks DNA for checking. This CDR3 contains 16 residues. This CDR3 is CASSPLSGWGYNEQFF.

V and J are TRBV5-4 and TRBJ1-2; lacking DNA, the TRBD1 call made by TCRdb goes unchecked. The CDR3 consists of 14 residues. The germline gives CDR1 SGHNT, CDR2 YYREEE (reference sequence). The CDR3 loop reads CASSSGTSRGGYTF.

The V gene is TRBV5-1, the J gene TRBJ2-6; TCRdb's D call, TRBD1, is unchecked because there is no DNA. CDR1 SGHRS and CDR2 YFSETQ come from the germline V gene. The CDR3 runs 17 residues. CDR3 loop: CASHRQGKTSGANVLTF.

The J gene is TRBJ2-7, the V gene TRBV4-3; lacking DNA, the TRBD2 call made by TCRdb goes unchecked. Looked up from germline, CDR1 is LGHNA and CDR2 is YSLEER. The CDR3 spans 13 residues. CDR3 sequence: CASSQAGASIVYF.

This chain uses TRBV18 with TRBJ2-5; TCRdb indicates TRBD1, and absent DNA this call remains unverified. The germline CDR1 and CDR2 sequences are KGHSH and LQKENI. This CDR3 contains 13 residues. The CDR3 region is CASSPDRQETQYF.

V usage is TRBV5-1 and J usage is TRBJ1-4. The CDR3 length is 16 residues. Germline V gives CDR1 SGHRS, CDR2 YFSETQ. The CDR3 loop reads CASSLEYVEGNEKLFF.

CDR3 residues: CASSSGGREGSGNQPQHF. The chain employs TRBV6-5 and TRBJ1-5; TCRdb selects TRBD1, and the lack of DNA leaves this call unchecked. The V gene's germline CDR1 is MNHEY and CDR2 SVGAGI. The CDR3 is made up of 18 amino acids.

The chain recombines TRBV15 with TRBJ2-2; there is no DNA to check the TCRdb D call of TRBD2. CDR1 is LNHNV, CDR2 YYDKDF, per germline (reference sequence). This CDR3 region has 17 residues. CDR3 loop: CATSTLARLASTGELFF.

This CDR3 is CASSWGEREQYF. J is TRBJ2-7 and V is TRBV5-6; the D call from TCRdb, TRBD2, cannot be confirmed without DNA. This CDR3 region has 12 residues. CDR1 SGHDT and CDR2 YYEEEE come from the germline V gene.

The chain links TRBV4-3 to TRBJ2-3; TCRdb reports TRBD1, a call that lacks DNA to check it against. CDR3 length: 14 amino acids. From germline, CDR1 is LGHNA and CDR2 YSLEER. CDR3 loop: CTSSPRGSADTQYF.

The chain links TRBV6-1 to TRBJ2-3; the D call of TRBD2 rests on TCRdb alone, since no DNA is present to check it. Germline CDR1 and CDR2: MNHNS and SASEGT. This CDR3 has 16 amino acids. CDR3 amino acids: CASSEAEAGLTDTQYF.

This chain uses TRBV3-1 with TRBJ2-1; TCRdb returns TRBD1, unconfirmable since there is no DNA. Germline lookup yields CDR1 LGHDT and CDR2 YNNKEL (reference sequence). The CDR3 contains 13 residues. The CDR3 region is CASSPRTRGEQFF.

The V call is TRBV29-1, the J call TRBJ2-3. Germline CDR1 SQVTM, CDR2 ANQGSEA. The CDR3 covers 11 residues. The CDR3 sequence: CSVTELDTQYF.

The chain employs TRBV25-1 and TRBJ2-3; with no DNA, the TCRdb D assignment of TRBD1 cannot be verified. The CDR3 loop spans 15 amino acids. CDR1 is MGHDK, CDR2 SYGVNS, per germline. The CDR3 loop reads CASSGTASRTDTQYF. Together with reference TRBV25-1 and TRBJ2-3, the CDR3 gives the full variable domain: EADIYQTPRYLVIGTGKKITLECSQTMGHDKMYWYQQDPGMELHLIHYSYGVNSTEKGDLSSESTVSRIRTEHFPLTLESARPSHTSQYLCASSGTASRTDTQYFGPGTRLTVL.

The rearrangement joins TRBV5-1 to TRBJ2-2. The germline gives CDR1 SGHRS, CDR2 YFSETQ. This CDR3 spans 13 amino acids. The CDR3 region is CASSLLVTGELFF.